The text below deals with one T cell receptor beta chain. This entry comes from a study of blood T cell repertoires in COVID-19. This CDR3 has 13 amino acids. V dropped 6 bases and J dropped 5; count of bases not matched to a gene: 5. CDR1 is LGHNT and CDR2 is FRNRAP in the germline V gene. The repertoire was sequenced with immunoSEQ multiplex PCR; TCRdb's copy has only in-frame clones and lacks some. The repertoire holds tens of thousands of clones, with about 83% as singletons. Material for sequencing was peripheral blood. This sequence joins TRBV12-5 and TRBJ2-5, with TRBD1 matching over 8 bases. This receptor was obtained from a woman older than 75 with acute or convalescent COVID-19. The CDR3 sequence: CASGDRVLETQYF. In nucleotides, the CDR3 is TGTGCTAGTGGGGACAGGGTTTTGGAGACCCAGTACTTC.